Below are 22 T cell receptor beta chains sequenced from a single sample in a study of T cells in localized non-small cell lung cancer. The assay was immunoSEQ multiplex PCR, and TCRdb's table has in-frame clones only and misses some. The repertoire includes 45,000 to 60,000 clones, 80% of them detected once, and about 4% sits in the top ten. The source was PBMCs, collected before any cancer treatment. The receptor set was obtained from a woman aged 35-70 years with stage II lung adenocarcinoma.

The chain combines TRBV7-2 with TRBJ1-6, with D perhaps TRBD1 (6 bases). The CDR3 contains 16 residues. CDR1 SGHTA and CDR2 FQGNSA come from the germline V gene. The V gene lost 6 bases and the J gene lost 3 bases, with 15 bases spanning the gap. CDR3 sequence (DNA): TGTGCCAGCAGGTTACAGGGAGTTGGCTATAATTCACCCCTCCACTTT. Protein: CASRLQGVGYNSPLHF.

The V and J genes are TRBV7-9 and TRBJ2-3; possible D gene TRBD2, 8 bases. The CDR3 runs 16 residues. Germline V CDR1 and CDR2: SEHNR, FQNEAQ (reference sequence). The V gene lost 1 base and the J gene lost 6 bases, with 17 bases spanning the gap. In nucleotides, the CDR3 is TGTGCCAGCAGCTTAGTAGGGACTAGAGGGGGCGATACGCAGTATTTT. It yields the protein CASSLVGTRGGDTQYF.

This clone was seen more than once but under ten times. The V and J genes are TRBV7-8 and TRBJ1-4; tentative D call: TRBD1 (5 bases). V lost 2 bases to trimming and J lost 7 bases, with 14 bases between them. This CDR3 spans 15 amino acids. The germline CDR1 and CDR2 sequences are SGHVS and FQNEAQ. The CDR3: CASSLNRGIGEKLFF. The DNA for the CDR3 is TGTGCCAGCAGCTTAAACCGGGGCATTGGTGAAAAACTGTTTTTT.

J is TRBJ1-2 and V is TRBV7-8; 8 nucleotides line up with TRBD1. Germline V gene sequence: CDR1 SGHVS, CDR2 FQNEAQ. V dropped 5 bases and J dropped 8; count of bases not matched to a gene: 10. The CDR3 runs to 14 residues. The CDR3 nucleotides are TGTGCCAGCAGCACCCTGGACAGGGAAGGAGGCTACACCTTC. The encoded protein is CASSTLDREGGYTF.

The DNA for the CDR3 is TGTGCCAGCAGCTTACAAGTGACTAGCGGAAAGCAGTTCTTC. It codes for CASSLQVTSGKQFF. The V call is TRBV7-3, the J call TRBJ2-1; 9 bases fit TRBD2. Germline lookup yields CDR1 SGHTA and CDR2 FQGTGA. The CDR3 has 14 residues. J lost 11 bases, V lost 2 bases, and 7 bases had no gene match.

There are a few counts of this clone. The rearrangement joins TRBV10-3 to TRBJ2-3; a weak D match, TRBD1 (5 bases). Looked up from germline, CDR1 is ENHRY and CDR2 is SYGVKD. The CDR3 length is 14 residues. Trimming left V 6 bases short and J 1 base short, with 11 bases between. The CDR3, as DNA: TGTGCCATCAGCTATCAAGGGGGCACAGATACGCAGTATTTT. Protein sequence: CAISYQGGTDTQYF.

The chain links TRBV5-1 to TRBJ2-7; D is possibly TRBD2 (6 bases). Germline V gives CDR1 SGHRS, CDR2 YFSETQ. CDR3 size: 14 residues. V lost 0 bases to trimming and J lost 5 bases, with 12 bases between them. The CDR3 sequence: CASSLGGGNDEQYF. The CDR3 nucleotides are TGCGCCAGCAGCTTGGGTGGGGGGAACGACGAGCAGTACTTC. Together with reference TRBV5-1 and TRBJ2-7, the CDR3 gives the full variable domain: KAGVTQTPRYLIKTRGQQVTLSCSPISGHRSVSWYQQTPGQGLQFLFEYFSETQRNKGNFPGRFSGRQFSNSRSEMNVSTLELGDSALYLCASSLGGGNDEQYFGPGTRLTVT.

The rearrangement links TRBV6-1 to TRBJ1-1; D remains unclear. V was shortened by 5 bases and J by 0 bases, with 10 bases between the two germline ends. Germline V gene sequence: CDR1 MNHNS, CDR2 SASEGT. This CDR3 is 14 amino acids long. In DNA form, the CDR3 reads TGTGCCAGCAGTCGGGAGACAATGAACACTGAAGCTTTCTTT. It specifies CASSRETMNTEAFF.

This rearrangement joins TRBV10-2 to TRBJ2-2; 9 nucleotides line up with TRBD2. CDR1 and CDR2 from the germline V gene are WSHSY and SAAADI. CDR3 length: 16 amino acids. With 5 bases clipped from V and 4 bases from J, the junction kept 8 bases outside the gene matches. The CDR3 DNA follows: TGCGCCAGCAGTCTTAGCGGGGGAACAGTCACCGGGGAGCTGTTTTTT. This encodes CASSLSGGTVTGELFF.

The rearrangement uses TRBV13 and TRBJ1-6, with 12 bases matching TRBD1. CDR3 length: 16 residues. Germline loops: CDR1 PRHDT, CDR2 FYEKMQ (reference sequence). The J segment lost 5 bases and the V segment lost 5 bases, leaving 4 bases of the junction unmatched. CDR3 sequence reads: CASSMGQGANNSPLHF. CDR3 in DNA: TGTGCCAGCAGCATGGGACAGGGGGCGAATAATTCACCCCTCCACTTT.

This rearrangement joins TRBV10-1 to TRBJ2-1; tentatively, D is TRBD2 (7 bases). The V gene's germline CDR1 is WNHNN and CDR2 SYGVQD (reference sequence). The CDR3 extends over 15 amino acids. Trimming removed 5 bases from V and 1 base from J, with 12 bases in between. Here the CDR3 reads CASSPGGVSYNEQFF. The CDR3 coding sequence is TGCGCCAGCAGTCCGGGGGGCGTTTCCTACAATGAGCAGTTCTTC.

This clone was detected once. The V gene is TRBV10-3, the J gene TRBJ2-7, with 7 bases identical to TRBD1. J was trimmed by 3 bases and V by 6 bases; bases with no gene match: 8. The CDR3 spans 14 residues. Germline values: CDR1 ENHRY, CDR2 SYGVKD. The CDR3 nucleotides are TGTGCCATCAGCCCCCGGGACAGCTACTACGAGCAGTACTTC. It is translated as CAISPRDSYYEQYF.

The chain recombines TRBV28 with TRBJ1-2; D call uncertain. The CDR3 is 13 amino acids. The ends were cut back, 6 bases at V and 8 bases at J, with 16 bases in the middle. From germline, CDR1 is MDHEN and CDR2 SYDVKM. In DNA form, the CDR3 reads TGTGCCAGCAGGGAAGGGCTCCTGCTGGGCTACACCTTC. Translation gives CASREGLLLGYTF.

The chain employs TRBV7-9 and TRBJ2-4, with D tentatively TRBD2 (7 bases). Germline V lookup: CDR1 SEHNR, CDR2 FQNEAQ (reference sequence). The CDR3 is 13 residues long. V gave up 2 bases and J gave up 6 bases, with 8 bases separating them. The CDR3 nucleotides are TGTGCCAGCAGCTTAAGGGGGGGAAACATTCAGTACTTC. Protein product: CASSLRGGNIQYF.

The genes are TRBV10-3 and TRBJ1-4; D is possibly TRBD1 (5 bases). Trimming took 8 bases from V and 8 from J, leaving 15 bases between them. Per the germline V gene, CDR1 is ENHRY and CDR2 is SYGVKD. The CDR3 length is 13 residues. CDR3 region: CAIRGYGAEKLFF. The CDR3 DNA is TGTGCCATCCGGGGCTACGGGGCGGAAAAACTGTTTTTT.

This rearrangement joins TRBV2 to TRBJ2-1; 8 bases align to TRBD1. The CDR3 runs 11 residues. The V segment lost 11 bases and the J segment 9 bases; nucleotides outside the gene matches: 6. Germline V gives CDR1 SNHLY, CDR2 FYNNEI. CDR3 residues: CAAGGRSEQFF. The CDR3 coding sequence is TGTGCCGCAGGGGGCAGGAGTGAGCAGTTCTTC.

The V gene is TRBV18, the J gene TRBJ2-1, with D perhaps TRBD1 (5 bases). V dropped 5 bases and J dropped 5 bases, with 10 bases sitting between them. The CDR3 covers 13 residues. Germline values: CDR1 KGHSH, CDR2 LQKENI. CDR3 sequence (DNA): TGTGCCAGCTCAAAGGACACCCACAATGAGCAGTTCTTC. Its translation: CASSKDTHNEQFF.

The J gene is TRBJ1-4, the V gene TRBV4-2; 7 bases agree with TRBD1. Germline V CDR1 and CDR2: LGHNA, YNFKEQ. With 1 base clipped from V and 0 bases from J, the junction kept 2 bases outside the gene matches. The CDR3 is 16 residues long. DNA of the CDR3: TGTGCCAGCAGCCAAGTTCAGGGGGCAACTAATGAAAAACTGTTTTTT. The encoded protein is CASSQVQGATNEKLFF.

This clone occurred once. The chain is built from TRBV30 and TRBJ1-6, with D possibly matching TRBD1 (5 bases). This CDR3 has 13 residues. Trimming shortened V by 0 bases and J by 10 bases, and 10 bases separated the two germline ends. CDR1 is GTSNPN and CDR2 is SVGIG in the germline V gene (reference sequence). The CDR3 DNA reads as TGTGCCTGGAGTGTAGGCAGGGCCTCACCCCTCCACTTT. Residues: CAWSVGRASPLHF. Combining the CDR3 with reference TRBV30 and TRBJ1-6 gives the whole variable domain SQTIHQWPATLVQPVGSPLSLECTVEGTSNPNLYWYRQAAGRGLQLLFYSVGIGQISSEVPQNLSASRPQDRQFILSSKKLLLSDSGFYLCAWSVGRASPLHFGNGTRLTVT.

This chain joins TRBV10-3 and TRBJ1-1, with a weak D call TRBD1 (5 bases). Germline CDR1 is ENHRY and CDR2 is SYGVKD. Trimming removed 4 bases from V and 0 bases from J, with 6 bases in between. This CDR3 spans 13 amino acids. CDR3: CAISVGVNTEAFF. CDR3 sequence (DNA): TGTGCCATCAGTGTGGGGGTGAACACTGAAGCTTTCTTT.

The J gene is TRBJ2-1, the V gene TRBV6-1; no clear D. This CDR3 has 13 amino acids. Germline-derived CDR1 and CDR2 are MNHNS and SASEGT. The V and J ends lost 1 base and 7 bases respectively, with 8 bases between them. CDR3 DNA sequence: TGTGCCAGCAGTGAAGGTCCCCGGAATGAGCAGTTCTTC. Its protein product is CASSEGPRNEQFF.

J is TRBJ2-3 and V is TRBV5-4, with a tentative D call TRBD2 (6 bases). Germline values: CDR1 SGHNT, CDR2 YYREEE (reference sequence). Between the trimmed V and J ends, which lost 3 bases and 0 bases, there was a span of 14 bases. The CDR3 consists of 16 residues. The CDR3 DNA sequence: TGTGCCAGCAGCTCCCGGGTAGCGGCTAGCACAGATACGCAGTATTTT. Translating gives CASSSRVAASTDTQYF.